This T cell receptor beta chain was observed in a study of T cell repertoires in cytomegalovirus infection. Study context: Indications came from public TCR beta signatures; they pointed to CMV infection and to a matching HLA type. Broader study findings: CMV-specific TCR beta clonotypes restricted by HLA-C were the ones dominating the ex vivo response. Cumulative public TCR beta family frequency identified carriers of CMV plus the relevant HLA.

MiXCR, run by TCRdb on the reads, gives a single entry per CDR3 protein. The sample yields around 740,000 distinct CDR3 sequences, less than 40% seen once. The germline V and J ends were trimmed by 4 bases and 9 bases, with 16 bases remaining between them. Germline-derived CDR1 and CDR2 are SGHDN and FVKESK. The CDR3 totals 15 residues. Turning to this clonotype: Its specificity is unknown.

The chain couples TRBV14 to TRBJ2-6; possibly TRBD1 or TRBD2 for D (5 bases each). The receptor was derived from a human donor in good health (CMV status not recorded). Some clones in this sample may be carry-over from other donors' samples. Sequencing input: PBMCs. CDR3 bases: TGTGCCAGCAGCCGCCGACAGCTGGGAGACAACGTCCTGACTTTC. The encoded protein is CASSRRQLGDNVLTF.